The following is a TCR beta chain sequence with its context. The data are from a study of control samples from healthy donors and cancer patients. After removal of 4 bases from V and 4 bases from J, the junction contained 7 bases not matched to a gene. The V gene's germline CDR1 is SGHRS and CDR2 YFSETQ. CDR3 length: 15 residues. Using immunoSEQ multiplex PCR, the repertoire was profiled, and TCRdb retains in-frame clones only, with some absent. Among about 74,000 clones, approximately 90% were seen once, and the ten largest hold 5.7%. The sequence was obtained from a woman in her forties or fifties in good health. The specimen sequenced was blood. The chain is built from TRBV5-1 and TRBJ2-2; 7 bases are shared with TRBD1. The CDR3: CASSRTGAGTGELFF. CDR3 sequence (DNA): TGCGCCAGCAGCCGAACAGGGGCCGGCACCGGGGAGCTGTTTTTT.